This T cell receptor beta chain was documented in a study of Graves' ophthalmopathy and Graves' hyperthyroidism. This clonotype has ten or more counts. Only newly diagnosed hyperthyroidism patients aged 18 to 65, with under 2 months' duration, were enrolled. Germline V gene sequence: CDR1 PRHDT, CDR2 FYEKMQ (reference sequence). The CDR3 runs 14 residues. The germline V and J ends were trimmed by 0 bases and 3 bases, with 9 bases remaining between them. Using RNA transcripts, the TCR beta CDR3 regions were amplified. Following a first-round RT-PCR that used HTBI primers, a second-round multiplex PCR was carried out. TCRdb called the multiplex PCR reads again in MiXCR, with one record for every CDR3 protein. In the table there are around 590,000 distinct CDR3 sequences, about 35% of which are singletons.

The TCR comes from an adult man with Graves' hyperthyroidism. Sequenced sample: peripheral blood or thyroid tissue (not recorded which). V usage is TRBV13 and J usage is TRBJ2-7; D uncertain. The CDR3, as DNA: TGTGCCAGCAGCTTAGGCCCGGCAGACTACGAGCAGTACTTC. Protein sequence: CASSLGPADYEQYF.